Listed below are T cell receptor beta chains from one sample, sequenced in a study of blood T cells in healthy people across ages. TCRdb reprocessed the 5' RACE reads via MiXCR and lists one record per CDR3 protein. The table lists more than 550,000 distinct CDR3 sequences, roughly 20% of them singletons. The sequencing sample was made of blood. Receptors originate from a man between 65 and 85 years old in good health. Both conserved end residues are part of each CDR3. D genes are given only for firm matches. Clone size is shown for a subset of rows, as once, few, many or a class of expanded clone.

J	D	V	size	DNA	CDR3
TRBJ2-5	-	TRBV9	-	TGTGCCAGCAGCTCCTCGTACTCCCAAGAGACCCAGTACTTC	CASSSSYSQETQYF
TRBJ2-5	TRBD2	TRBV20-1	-	TGCAGTGCCCCGCTGCGGGAGTTCAAAGAGACCCAGTACTTC	CSAPLREFKETQYF
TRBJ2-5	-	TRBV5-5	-	TGTGCCAGCAGCTTGATGGACGAGGAGACCCAGTACTTC	CASSLMDEETQYF
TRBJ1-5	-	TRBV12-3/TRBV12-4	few	TGTGCCAGTACCGGGCAGTTCAATCAGCCCCAGCATTTT	CASTGQFNQPQHF
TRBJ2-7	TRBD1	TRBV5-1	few	TGCGCCAGCAGCTTGGTGCACAGGGGCTACGAGCAGTACTTC	CASSLVHRGYEQYF
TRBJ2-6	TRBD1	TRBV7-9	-	TGTGCCACCAGCCGGACAGGGATTTCACCTGGGGCCAACGTCCTGACTTTC	CATSRTGISPGANVLTF
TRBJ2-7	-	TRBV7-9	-	TGTGCCAGCAGCTTAAACAGGGCCTACGAGCAGTACTTC	CASSLNRAYEQYF
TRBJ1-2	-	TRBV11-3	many	TGTGCCAGCAGCTTAGGAGGGGGCTATGGCTACACCTTC	CASSLGGGYGYTF
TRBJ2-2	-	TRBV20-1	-	TGCAGTGCTAGAGATTTTAGGCGGACGAACACCGGGGAGCTGTTTTTT	CSARDFRRTNTGELFF
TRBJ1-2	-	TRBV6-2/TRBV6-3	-	TGTGCCAGCAGTTACACACGGACGGGGGTCTATGGCTACACCTTC	CASSYTRTGVYGYTF
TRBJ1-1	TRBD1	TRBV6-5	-	TGTGCCAGCAGTTACTCGGATGGACAGGGGCTAACTGAAGCTTTCTTT	CASSYSDGQGLTEAFF
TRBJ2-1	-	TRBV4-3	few	TGCGCCAGCAGCCAAGAAATGGCAGGAGGGCCGTCCTACAATGAGCAGTTCTTC	CASSQEMAGGPSYNEQFF
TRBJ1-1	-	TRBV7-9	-	TGTGCCAGCAGCTTAGTGGACAGAGAAGCTTTCTTT	CASSLVDREAFF
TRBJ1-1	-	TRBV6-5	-	TGTGCCAGCAGTTATGGTCCGGTGGGCACTGAAGCTTTCTTT	CASSYGPVGTEAFF
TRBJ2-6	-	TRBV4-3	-	TGCGCCAGCAGCCGAACCTTACCGGGGGCCTCTGGGGCCAACGTCCTGACTTTC	CASSRTLPGASGANVLTF
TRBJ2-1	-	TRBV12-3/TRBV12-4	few	TGTGCCAGCAGTTTAACCGGCAGAAAGTACAATGAGCAGTTCTTC	CASSLTGRKYNEQFF
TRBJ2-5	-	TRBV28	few	TGTGCCAGCAGCGGACATCCCCAAGAGACCCAGTACTTC	CASSGHPQETQYF
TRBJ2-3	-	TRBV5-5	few	TGTGCCAGCAGCTTGACAGGGACCACAGATACGCAGTATTTT	CASSLTGTTDTQYF
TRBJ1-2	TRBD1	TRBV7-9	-	TGTGCCAGCAGCTTCGGACAGGCTGGTGGCTACACCTTC	CASSFGQAGGYTF
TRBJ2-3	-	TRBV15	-	TGTGCCACCAGCAGAGATGAGCGGAGGGCGCAGTATTTT	CATSRDERRAQYF
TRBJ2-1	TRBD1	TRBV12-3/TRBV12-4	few	TGTGCCAGCGACCGGAGGGACAGGGTCGATTATGAGCAGTTCTTC	CASDRRDRVDYEQFF
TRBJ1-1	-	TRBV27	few	TGTGCCAGCCAAGCCCTGGGCGCCACTGAAGCTTTCTTT	CASQALGATEAFF
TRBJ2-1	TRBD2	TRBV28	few	TGTGCCAGCAGTTTTATAGCGGGGGGGCCCTACAATGAGCAGTTCTTC	CASSFIAGGPYNEQFF
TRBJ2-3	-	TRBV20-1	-	TGCAGTGCTAGGGCGGGGGCCAGAGGGGATACGCAGTATTTT	CSARAGARGDTQYF
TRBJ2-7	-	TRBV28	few	TGTGCCAGCAGTTTAGCGCAGGGGTCCTACGAGCAGTACTTC	CASSLAQGSYEQYF
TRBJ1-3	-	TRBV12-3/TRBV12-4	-	TGTGCCAGCAGCCGTCGGACGGGCTCTGGAAACACCATATATTTT	CASSRRTGSGNTIYF
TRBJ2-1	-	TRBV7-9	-	TGTGCCAGCAGCTTCCTTCAGGTCTTCCCGTTCTTC	CASSFLQVFPFF
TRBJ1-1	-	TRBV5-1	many	TGCGCCAGCAGCTTGGCCTCGAACACTGAAGCTTTCTTT	CASSLASNTEAFF
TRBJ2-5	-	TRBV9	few	TGTGCCAGCAGCGTAGCAGGGGCTGTAGAGACCCAGTACTTC	CASSVAGAVETQYF
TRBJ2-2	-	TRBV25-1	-	TGTGCCAGCAGTGCGAACAGGGCCACCGGGGAGCTGTTTTTT	CASSANRATGELFF
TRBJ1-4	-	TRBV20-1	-	TGCAGTACTAGAGATTATCGGGGCAGAAATGAAAAACTGTTTTTT	CSTRDYRGRNEKLFF